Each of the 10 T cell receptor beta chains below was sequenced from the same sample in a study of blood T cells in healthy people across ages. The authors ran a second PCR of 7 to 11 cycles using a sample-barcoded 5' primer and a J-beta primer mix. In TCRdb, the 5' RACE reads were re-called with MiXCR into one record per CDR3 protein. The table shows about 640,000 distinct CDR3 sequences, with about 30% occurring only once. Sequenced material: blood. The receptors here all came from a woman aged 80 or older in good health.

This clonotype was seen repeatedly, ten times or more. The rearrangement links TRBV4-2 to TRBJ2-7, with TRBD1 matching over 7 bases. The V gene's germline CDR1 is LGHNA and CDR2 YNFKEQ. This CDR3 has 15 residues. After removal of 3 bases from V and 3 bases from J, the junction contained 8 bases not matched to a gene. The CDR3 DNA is TGTGCCAGCAGCCAGGAACCGGGACAGTACTACGAGCAGTACTTC. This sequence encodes CASSQEPGQYYEQYF.

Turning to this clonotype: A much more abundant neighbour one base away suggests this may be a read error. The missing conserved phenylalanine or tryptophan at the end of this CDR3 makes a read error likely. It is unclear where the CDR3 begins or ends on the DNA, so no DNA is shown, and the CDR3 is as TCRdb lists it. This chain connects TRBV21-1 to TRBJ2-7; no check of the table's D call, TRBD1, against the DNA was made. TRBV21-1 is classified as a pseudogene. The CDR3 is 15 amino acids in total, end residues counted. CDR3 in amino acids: CASSTQGGPSYEQYL.

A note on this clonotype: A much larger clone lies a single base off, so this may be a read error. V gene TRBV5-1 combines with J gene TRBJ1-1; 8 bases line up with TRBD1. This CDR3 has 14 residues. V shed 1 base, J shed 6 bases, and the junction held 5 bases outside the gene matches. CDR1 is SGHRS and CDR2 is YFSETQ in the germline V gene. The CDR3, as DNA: TGCGCCAGCAGCTTGCAGGGGGCGCGGTCTGAAGCTTTCTTT. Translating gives CASSLQGARSEAFF.

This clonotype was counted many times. The CDR3 sequence: CASSEISGGNEQFF. The CDR3 DNA reads TGTGCCAGCAGTGAAATCAGCGGGGGTAATGAGCAGTTCTTC. The chain carries TRBV2 and TRBJ2-1; TRBD2 matches at 8 bases. The length of the CDR3 is 14 residues. Per the germline V gene, CDR1 is SNHLY and CDR2 is FYNNEI. Trimming removed 2 bases from V and 7 bases from J; junction bases left unmatched: 4. Full variable domain (rest looked up from reference TRBV2 and TRBJ2-1): EPEVTQTPSHQVTQMGQEVILRCVPISNHLYFYWYRQILGQKVEFLVSFYNNEISEKSEIFDDQFSVERPDGSNFTLKIRSTKLEDSAMYFCASSEISGGNEQFFGPGTRLTVL.

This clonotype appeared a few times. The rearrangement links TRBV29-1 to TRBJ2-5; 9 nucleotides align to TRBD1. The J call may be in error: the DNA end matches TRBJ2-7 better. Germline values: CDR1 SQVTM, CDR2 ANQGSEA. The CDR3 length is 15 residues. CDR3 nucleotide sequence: TGCAGCGTTGAGCTCGGGACAGGGACCTCCTACGAGCAGTACTTC. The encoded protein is CSVELGTGTSYEQYF.

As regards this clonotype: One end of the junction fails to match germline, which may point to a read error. Here the CDR3 reads CATSRASDYGHTF. CDR3 bases: TGTGCCACCAGCAGGGCGTCGGACTATGGCCACACCTTC. The rearrangement joins TRBV15 to TRBJ1-2; no firm D call. This CDR3 is built from 13 residues. Germline loops: CDR1 LNHNV, CDR2 YYDKDF (reference sequence).

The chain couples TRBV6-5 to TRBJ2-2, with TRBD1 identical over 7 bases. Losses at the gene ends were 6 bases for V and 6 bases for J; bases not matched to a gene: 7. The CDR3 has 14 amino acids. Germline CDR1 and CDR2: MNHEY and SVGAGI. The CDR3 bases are TGTGCCAGCAGAACTCCCGGGACAGCCGGGGAGCTGTTTTTT. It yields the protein CASRTPGTAGELFF.

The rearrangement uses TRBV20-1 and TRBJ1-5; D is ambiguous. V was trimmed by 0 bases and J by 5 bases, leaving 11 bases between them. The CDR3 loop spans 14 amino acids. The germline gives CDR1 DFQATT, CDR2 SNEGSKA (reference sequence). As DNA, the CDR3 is TGCAGTGCTAGAGACTGGGCTTCTGATCAGCCCCAGCATTTT. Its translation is CSARDWASDQPQHF.

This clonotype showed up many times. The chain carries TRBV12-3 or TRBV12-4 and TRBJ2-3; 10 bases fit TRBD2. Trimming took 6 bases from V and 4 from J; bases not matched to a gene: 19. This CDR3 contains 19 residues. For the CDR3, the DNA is TGTGCCAGCAGCTCACTGTTTCAGGTCGGACTAGCGGCCCCAGATACGCAGTATTTT. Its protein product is CASSSLFQVGLAAPDTQYF.

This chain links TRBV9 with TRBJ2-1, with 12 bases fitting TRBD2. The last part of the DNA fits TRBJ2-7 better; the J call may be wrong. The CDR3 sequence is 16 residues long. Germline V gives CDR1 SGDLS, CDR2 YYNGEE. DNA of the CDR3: TGTGCCAGCAGCCCACTAGCGGGGGGAACGAACAATGAGCAGTACTTC. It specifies CASSPLAGGTNNEQYF.